This T cell receptor beta chain was profiled in a study of blood T cell repertoires in COVID-19. Study as a whole: The study drew acute and convalescent COVID-19 samples from the United States, Italy and Spain. PBMCs, B-cell-depleted T cells, or T cells were the source of the cDNA or gDNA that made up the material.

Authors' methods: Amplification of reference gene primers was used by the study to estimate nucleated cell counts. Assay: immunoSEQ multiplex PCR; the TCRdb copy retains only in-frame clones and omits some. V and J calls and clone size come straight from that table; D and trimming were deduced from the DNA. Here the sample spans some 160,000 clones, approximately 91% being singletons. The V and J ends lost 1 base and 2 bases respectively, with 12 bases between them. CDR3 length equals 15 residues. CDR1 and CDR2 (germline): SNHLY, FYNNEI. Sequenced sample: peripheral blood. The clonotype comes from a man aged 18 to 30 with acute or convalescent COVID-19. This chain connects TRBV2 to TRBJ2-7; perhaps TRBD1 as D (7 bases). The chain's CDR3 is CASSEGSGGPYEQYF. CDR3 in DNA: TGTGCCAGCAGTGAAGGTTCAGGGGGGCCCTACGAGCAGTACTTC.